Presented here are 7 T cell receptor beta chains from one specimen sequenced in a study of blood T cell repertoires in COVID-19. The assay was immunoSEQ multiplex PCR, and TCRdb's table has in-frame clones only and misses some. The sample holds 80,000 to 100,000 clones, roughly nine tenths seen once. The sample consisted of peripheral blood. Receptors originate from a man over 45 with acute or convalescent COVID-19.

J is TRBJ2-5 and V is TRBV2; TRBD2 matches 10 bases. Germline V gene sequence: CDR1 SNHLY, CDR2 FYNNEI. The CDR3 is 17 amino acids. Losses at the gene ends were 1 base for V and 3 bases for J; bases not matched to a gene: 8. The CDR3 protein is CASSEERGLAAEETQYF. DNA for the CDR3: TGTGCCAGCAGTGAAGAAAGAGGACTAGCGGCAGAAGAGACCCAGTACTTC.

This rearrangement joins TRBV30 to TRBJ1-5; D is unclear. CDR1 is GTSNPN, CDR2 SVGIG, per germline (reference sequence). V lost 1 base and J lost 0, with 13 bases in between. This CDR3 has 16 amino acids. The CDR3 DNA is TGTGCCTGGAGTGCTTCGGTTGCGGCTAGCAATCAGCCCCAGCATTTT. It encodes CAWSASVAASNQPQHF.

The V gene is TRBV6-5, the J gene TRBJ1-3, with D maybe TRBD1 (6 bases). The CDR3 runs to 14 residues. Germline V gene data show CDR1 as MNHEY and CDR2 as SVGAGI. Between the trimmed V and J ends, which lost 7 bases and 0 bases, there was a span of 10 bases. CDR3 DNA: TGTGCCAGCATGAGCAGGGGCTCTGGAAACACCATATATTTT. This sequence encodes CASMSRGSGNTIYF.

The J gene is TRBJ2-1, the V gene TRBV29-1; D is unresolved. Germline lookup yields CDR1 SQVTM and CDR2 ANQGSEA. This CDR3 region has 12 residues. The V end lost 3 bases, the J end lost 5 bases, and 8 bases lay between the germline ends. In DNA, the CDR3 is TGCAGCGTTGACCCCCCCGACAATGAGCAGTTCTTC. Its translation: CSVDPPDNEQFF.

The J gene is TRBJ2-7, the V gene TRBV5-6, with 9 bases that match TRBD2. Per the germline V gene, CDR1 is SGHDT and CDR2 is YYEEEE. The CDR3 is 17 amino acids. The junction had 10 bases not matched to a gene; V was cut back by 0 bases and J by 3 bases. The CDR3 DNA reads as TGTGCCAGCAGCTTGGGACTAGCGGACTATCGTCACTACGAGCAGTACTTC. Its translation: CASSLGLADYRHYEQYF.

V and J are TRBV9 and TRBJ2-2; TRBD2 agrees at 7 bases. The CDR3 sequence is 15 residues long. The ends lost 5 bases at V and 4 bases at J; junction bases unmatched: 8. Germline CDR1 is SGDLS and CDR2 is YYNGEE. CDR3 in amino acids: CASSRSGAGTGELFF. The CDR3 DNA reads as TGTGCCAGCAGTCGCAGCGGGGCGGGCACCGGGGAGCTGTTTTTT.

As regards this clone: Distinct nucleotide sequences in the sample also encode this CDR3. V is TRBV18 and J is TRBJ1-2; weak D call: TRBD1 (5 bases). CDR1 KGHSH and CDR2 LQKENI come from the germline V gene. Trimming removed 3 bases at V and 3 bases at J, with 8 bases between. This CDR3 comprises 13 residues. This CDR3 reads CASSPGGDYGYTF. In nucleotides, the CDR3 is TGTGCCAGCTCACCCGGGGGGGACTATGGCTACACCTTC.